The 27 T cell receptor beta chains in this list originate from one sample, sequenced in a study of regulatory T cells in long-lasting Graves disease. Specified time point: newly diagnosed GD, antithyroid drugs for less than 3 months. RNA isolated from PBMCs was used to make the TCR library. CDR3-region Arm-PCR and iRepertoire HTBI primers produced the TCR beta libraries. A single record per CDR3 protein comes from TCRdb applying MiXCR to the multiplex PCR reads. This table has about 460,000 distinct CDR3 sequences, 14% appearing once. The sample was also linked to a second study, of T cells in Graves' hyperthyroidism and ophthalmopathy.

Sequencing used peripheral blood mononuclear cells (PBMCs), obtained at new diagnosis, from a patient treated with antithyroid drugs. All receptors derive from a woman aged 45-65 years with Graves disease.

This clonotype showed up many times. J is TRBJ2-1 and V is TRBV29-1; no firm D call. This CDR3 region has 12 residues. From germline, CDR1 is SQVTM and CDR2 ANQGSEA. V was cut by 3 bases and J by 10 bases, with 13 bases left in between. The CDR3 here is CSVEKGIREQFF. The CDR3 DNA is TGCAGCGTTGAGAAAGGGATTCGCGAGCAGTTCTTC.

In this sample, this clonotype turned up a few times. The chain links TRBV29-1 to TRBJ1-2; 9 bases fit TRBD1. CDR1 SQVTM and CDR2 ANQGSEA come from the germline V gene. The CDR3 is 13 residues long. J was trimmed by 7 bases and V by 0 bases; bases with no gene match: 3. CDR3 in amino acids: CSVEEVTGGGYTF. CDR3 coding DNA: TGCAGCGTTGAAGAGGTGACAGGGGGTGGCTACACCTTC.

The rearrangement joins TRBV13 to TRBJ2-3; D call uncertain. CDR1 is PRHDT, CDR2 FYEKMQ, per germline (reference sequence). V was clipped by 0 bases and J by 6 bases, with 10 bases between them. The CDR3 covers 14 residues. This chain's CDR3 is CASSLGLQPDTQYF. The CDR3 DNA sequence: TGTGCCAGCAGCTTAGGCCTACAACCGGATACGCAGTATTTT.

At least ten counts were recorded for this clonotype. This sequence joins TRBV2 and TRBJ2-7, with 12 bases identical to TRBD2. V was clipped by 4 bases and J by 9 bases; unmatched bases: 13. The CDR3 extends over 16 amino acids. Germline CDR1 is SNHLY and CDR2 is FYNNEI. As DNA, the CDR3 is TGTGCCAGCAGTGTTTTCGGGACTAGCGGGCAGAGGGGGCAGTACTTC. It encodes CASSVFGTSGQRGQYF.

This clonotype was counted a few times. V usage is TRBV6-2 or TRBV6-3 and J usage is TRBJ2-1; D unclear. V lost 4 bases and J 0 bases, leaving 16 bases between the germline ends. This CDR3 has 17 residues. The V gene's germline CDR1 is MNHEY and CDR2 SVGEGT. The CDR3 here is CASSLGFAATSYNEQFF. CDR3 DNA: TGTGCCAGCAGTTTGGGGTTTGCAGCGACCTCCTACAATGAGCAGTTCTTC.

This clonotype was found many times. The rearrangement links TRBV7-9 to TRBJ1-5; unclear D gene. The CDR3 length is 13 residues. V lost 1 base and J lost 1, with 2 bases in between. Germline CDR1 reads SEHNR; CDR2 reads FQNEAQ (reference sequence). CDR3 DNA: TGTGCCAGCAGCTTAGACAGCAATCAGCCCCAGCATTTT. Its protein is CASSLDSNQPQHF. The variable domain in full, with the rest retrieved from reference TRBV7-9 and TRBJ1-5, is DTGVSQNPRHKITKRGQNVTFRCDPISEHNRLYWYRQTLGQGPEFLTYFQNEAQLEKSRLLSDRFSAERPKGSFSTLEIQRTEQGDSAMYLCASSLDSNQPQHFGDGTRLSIL.

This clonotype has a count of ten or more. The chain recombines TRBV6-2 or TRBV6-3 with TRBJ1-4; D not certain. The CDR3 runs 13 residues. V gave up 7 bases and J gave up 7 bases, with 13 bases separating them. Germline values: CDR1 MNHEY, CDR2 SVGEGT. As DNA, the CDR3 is TGTGCCAGCATTCCGGGAGGTGGTGAAAAACTGTTTTTT. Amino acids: CASIPGGGEKLFF.

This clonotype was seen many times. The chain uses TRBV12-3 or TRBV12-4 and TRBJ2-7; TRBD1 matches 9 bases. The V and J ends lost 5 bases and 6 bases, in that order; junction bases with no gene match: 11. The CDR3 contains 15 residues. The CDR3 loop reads CASSHQDRGGGEQYF. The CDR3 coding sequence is TGTGCCAGCAGTCATCAGGACAGGGGAGGGGGCGAGCAGTACTTC.

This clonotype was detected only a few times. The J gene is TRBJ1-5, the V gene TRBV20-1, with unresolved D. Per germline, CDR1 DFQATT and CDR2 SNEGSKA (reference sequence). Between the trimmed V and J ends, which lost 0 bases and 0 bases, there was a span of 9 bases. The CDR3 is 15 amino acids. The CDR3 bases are TGCAGTGCTAGAGATCAGGCACTTAGCAATCAGCCCCAGCATTTT. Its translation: CSARDQALSNQPQHF.

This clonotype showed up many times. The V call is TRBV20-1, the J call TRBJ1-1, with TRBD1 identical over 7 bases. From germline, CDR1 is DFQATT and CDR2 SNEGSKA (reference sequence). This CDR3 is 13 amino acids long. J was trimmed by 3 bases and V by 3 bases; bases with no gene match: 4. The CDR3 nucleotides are TGCAGTGCTAGGACAGGGTGGGACACTGAAGCTTTCTTT. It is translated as CSARTGWDTEAFF.

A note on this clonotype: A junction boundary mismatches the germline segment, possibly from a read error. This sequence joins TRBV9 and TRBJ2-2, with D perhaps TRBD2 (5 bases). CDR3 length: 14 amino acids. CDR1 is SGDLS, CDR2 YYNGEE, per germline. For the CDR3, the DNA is TGTGCCAGCAGCGTAGGGTCGTACACCGGGGAGCTGCTTTTT. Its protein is CASSVGSYTGELLF.

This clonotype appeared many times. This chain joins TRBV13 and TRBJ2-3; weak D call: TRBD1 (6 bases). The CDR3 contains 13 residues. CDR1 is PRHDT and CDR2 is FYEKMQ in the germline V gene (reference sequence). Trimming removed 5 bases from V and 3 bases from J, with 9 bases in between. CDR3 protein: CASSVTGTDTQYF. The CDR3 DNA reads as TGTGCCAGCAGCGTTACAGGGACAGATACGCAGTATTTT.

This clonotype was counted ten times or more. DNA for the CDR3: TGTGCCAGCAGAGACCCCGACAGGGGAGGAAGCAATGAGCAGTTCTTC. Protein product: CASRDPDRGGSNEQFF. The rearrangement joins TRBV12-3 or TRBV12-4 to TRBJ2-1; 8 bases are a match to TRBD1. The V gene end was trimmed by 6 bases and the J gene end by 6 bases; junction bases not matched to a gene: 13. This CDR3 region has 16 residues.

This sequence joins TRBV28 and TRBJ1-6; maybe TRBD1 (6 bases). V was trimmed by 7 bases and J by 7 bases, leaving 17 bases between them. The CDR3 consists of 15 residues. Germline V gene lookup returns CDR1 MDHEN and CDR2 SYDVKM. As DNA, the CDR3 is TGTGCCAGCACTTCCCCACAGGGAACCAATTCACCCCTCCACTTT. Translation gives CASTSPQGTNSPLHF.

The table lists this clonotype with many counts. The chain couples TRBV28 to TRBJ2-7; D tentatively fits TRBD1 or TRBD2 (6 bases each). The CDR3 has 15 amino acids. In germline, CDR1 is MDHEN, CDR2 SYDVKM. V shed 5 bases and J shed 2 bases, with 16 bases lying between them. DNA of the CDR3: TGTGCCAGCAGTCCGGGGGCGGCGGGTACCTACGAGCAGTACTTC. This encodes CASSPGAAGTYEQYF.

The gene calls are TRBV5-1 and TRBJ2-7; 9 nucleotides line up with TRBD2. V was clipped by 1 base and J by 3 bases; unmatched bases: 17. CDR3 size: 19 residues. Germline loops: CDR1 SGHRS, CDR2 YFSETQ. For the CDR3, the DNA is TGCGCCAGCAGCTTGAGGTTGCTTACTGGGCGGGAGGGCCGCTACGAGCAGTACTTC. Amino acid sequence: CASSLRLLTGREGRYEQYF.

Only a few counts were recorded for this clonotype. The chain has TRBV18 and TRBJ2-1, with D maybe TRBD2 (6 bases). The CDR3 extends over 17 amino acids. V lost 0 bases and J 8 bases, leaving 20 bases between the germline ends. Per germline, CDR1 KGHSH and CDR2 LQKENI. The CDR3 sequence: CASSPPLGGGSMDEQFF. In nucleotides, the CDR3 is TGTGCCAGCTCACCACCCCTGGGGGGTGGGTCGATGGATGAGCAGTTCTTC.

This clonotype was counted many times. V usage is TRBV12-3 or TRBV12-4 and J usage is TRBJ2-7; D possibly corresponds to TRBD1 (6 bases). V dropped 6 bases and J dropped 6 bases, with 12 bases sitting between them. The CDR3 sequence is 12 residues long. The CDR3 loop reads CASSTTGGEQYF. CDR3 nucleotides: TGTGCCAGCAGCACGACAGGCGGCGAGCAGTACTTC.

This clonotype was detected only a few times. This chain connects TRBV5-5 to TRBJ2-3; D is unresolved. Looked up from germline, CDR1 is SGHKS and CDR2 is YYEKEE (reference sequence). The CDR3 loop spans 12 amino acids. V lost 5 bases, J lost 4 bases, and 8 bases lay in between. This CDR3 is CASRPLADTQYF. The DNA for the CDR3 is TGTGCCAGCAGACCCCTAGCAGATACGCAGTATTTT.

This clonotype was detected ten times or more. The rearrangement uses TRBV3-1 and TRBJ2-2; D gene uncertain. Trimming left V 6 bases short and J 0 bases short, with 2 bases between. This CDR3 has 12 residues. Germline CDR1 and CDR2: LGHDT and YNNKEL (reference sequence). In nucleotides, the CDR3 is TGTGCCAGCAGTCCGAACACCGGGGAGCTGTTTTTT. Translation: CASSPNTGELFF.

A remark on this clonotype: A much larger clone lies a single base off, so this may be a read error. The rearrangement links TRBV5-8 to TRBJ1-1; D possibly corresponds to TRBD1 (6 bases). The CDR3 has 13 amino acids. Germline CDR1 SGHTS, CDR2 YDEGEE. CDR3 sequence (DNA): TGTGTCAGCAGCTTCGTGGGGGCAACTGAAGCTTTCTTT. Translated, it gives CVSSFVGATEAFF.

CDR3: CASSPAGAGGVNEKLFF. CDR3 DNA: TGTGCCAGCAGTCCTGCTGGAGCGGGGGGTGTAAATGAAAAACTGTTTTTT. The V and J genes are TRBV27 and TRBJ1-4; maybe TRBD1 (5 bases). The V end lost 5 bases, the J end lost 5 bases, and 21 bases lay between the germline ends. The germline V gene encodes CDR1 MNHEY and CDR2 SMNVEV (reference sequence). This CDR3 has 17 residues.

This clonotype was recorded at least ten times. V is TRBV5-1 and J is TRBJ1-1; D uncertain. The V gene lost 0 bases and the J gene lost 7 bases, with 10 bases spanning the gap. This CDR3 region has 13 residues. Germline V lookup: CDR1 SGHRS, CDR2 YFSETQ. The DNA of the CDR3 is TGCGCCAGCAGCTTGGCCCCCCAAGATGAAGCTTTCTTT. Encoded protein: CASSLAPQDEAFF.

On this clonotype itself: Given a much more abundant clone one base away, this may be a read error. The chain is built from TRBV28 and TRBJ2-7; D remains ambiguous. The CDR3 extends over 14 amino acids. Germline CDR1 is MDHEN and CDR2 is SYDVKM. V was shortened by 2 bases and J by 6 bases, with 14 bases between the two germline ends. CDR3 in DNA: TGTGCCAGCAGTTTAATTGGGGATACCTGCGAGCAGTACTTC. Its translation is CASSLIGDTCEQYF.

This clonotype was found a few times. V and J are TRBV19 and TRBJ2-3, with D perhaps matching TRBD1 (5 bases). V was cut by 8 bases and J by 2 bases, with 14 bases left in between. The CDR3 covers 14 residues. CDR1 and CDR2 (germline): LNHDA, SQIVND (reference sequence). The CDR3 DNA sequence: TGTGCCAGTCGAAGGGCAGGGAACACAGATACGCAGTATTTT. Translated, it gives CASRRAGNTDTQYF.

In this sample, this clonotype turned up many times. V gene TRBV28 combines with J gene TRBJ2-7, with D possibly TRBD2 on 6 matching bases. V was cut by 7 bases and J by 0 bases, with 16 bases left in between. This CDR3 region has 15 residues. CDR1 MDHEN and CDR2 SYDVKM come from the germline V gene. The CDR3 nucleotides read TGTGCCAGCATCACCGGGACTGCTAACTCCTACGAGCAGTACTTC. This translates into CASITGTANSYEQYF.

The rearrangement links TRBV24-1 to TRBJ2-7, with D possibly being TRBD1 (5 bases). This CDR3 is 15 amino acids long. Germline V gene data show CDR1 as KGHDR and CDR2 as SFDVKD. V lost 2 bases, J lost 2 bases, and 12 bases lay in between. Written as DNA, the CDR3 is TGTGCCACCAGTGATTCGTGGGGCAGTACCTACGAGCAGTACTTC. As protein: CATSDSWGSTYEQYF.